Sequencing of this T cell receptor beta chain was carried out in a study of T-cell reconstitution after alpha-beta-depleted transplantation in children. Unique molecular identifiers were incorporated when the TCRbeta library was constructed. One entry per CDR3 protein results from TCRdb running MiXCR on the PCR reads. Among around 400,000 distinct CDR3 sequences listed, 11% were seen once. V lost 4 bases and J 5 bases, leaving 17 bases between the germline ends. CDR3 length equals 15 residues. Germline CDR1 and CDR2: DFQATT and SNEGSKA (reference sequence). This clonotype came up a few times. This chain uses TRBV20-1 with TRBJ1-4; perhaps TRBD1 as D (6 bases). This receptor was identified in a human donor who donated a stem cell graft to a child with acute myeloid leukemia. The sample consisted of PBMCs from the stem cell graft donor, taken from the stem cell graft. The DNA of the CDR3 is TGCAGTGCTAAACCGGAGGACAGATGGAATGAAAAACTGTTTTTT. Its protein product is CSAKPEDRWNEKLFF.